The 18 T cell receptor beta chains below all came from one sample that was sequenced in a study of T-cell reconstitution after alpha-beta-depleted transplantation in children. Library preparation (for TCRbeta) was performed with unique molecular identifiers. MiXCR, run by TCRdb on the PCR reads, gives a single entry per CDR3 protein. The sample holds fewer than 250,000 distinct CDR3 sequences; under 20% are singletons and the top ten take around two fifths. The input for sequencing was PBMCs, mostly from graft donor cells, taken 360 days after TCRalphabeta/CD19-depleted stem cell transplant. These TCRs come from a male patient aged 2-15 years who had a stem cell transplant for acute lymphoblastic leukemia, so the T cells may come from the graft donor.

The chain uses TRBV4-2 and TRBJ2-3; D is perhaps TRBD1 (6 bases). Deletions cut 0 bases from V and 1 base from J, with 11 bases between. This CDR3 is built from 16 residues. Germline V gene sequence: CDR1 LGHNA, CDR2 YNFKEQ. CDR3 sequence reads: CASSQEGAWGTDTQYF. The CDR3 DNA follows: TGTGCCAGCAGCCAAGAGGGGGCGTGGGGCACAGATACGCAGTATTTT.

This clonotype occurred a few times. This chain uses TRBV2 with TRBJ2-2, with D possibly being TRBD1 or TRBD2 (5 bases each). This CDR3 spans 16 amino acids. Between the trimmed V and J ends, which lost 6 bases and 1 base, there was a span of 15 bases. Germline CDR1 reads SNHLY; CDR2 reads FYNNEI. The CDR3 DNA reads TGTGCCAGCAGGGGGGTCTCCCCCATGAACACCGGGGAGCTGTTTTTT. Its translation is CASRGVSPMNTGELFF.

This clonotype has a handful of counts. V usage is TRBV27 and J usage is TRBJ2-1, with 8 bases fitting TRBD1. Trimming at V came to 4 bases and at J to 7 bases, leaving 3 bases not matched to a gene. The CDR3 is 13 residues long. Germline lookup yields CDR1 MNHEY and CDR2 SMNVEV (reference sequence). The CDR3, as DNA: TGTGCCAGCAGTTGGACAGGGAAAAATGAGCAGTTCTTC. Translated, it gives CASSWTGKNEQFF.

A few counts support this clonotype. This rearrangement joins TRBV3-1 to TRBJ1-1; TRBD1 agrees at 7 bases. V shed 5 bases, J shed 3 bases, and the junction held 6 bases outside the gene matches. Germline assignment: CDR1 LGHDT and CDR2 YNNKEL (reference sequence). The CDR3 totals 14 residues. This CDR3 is CASSLQGLDTEAFF. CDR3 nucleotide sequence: TGTGCCAGCAGCTTACAGGGGTTGGACACTGAAGCTTTCTTT.

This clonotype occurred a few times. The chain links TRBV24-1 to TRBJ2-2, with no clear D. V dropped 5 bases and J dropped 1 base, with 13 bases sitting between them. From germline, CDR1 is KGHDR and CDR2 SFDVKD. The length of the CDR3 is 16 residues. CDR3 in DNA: TGTGCCACCAGTGGATCTACCCCCAGGAACACCGGGGAGCTGTTTTTT. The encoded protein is CATSGSTPRNTGELFF.

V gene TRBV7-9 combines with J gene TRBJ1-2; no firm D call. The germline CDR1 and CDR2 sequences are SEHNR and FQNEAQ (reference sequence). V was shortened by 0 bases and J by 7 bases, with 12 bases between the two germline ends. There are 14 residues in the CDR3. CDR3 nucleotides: TGTGCCAGCAGCTTAGCGCTAGTGGGATTTGGCTACACCTTC. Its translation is CASSLALVGFGYTF.

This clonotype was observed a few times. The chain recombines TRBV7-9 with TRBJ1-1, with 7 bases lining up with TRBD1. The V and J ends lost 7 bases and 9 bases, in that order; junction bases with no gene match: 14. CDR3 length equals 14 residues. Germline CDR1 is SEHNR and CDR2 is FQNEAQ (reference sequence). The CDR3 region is CASNFGGGVLQAFF. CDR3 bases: TGTGCCAGCAATTTCGGAGGGGGCGTCCTCCAAGCTTTCTTT.

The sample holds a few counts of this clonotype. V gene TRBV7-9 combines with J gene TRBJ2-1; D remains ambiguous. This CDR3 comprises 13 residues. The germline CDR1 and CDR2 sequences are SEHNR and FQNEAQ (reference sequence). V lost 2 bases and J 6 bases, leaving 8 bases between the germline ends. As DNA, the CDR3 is TGTGCCAGCAGCTTATCTTCTGTCAATGAGCAGTTCTTC. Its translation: CASSLSSVNEQFF.

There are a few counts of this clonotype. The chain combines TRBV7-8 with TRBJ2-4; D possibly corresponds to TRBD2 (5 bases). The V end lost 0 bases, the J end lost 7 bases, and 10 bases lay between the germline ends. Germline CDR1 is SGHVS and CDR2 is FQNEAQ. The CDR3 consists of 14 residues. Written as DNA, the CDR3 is TGTGCCAGCAGCTTAGCGCAGACGGGGAACATTCAGTACTTC. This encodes CASSLAQTGNIQYF.

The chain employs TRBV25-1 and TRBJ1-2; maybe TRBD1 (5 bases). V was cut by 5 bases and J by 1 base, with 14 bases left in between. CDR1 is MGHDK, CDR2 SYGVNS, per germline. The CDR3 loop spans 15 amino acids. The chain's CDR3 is CASSPYRLFNYGYTF. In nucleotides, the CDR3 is TGTGCCAGCAGTCCATACAGGCTTTTTAACTATGGCTACACCTTC.

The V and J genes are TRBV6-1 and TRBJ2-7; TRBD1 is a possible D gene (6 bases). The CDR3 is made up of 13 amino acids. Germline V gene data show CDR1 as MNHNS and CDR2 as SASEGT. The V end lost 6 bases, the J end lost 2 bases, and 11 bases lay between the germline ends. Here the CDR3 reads CASRRDIAYEQYF. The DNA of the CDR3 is TGTGCCAGCAGAAGGGACATCGCCTACGAGCAGTACTTC.

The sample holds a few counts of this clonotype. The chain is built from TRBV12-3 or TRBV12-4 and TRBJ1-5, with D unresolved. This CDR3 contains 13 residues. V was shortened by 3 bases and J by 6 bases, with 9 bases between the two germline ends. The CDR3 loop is CASSLALRQPQHF. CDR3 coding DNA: TGTGCCAGCAGTTTGGCCTTGCGTCAGCCCCAGCATTTT.

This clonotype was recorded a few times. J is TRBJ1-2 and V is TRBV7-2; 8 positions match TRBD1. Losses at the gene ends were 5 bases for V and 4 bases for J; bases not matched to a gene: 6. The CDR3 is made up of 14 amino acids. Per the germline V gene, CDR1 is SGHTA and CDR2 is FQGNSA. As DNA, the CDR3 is TGTGCCAGCAGCCCACGGACAGGGACCTATGGCTACACCTTC. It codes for CASSPRTGTYGYTF.

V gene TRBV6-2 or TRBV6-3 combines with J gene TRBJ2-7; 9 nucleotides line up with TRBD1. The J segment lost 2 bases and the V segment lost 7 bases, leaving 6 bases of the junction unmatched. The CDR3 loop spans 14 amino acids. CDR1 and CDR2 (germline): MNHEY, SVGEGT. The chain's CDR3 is CASTGTGNAYEQYF. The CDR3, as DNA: TGTGCCAGCACAGGGACAGGGAATGCCTACGAGCAGTACTTC.

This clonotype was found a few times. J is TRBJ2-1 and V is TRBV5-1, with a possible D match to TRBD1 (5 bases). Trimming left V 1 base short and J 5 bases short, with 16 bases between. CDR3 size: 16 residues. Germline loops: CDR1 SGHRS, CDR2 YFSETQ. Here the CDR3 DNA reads TGCGCCAGCAGCTTGTCCTACCAGCTGGGGCACAATGAGCAGTTCTTC. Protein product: CASSLSYQLGHNEQFF.

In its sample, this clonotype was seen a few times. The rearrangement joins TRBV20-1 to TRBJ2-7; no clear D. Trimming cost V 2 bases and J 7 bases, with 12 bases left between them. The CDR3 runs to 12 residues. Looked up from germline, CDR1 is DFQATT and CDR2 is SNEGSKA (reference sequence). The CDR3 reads CSARHSVREQYF. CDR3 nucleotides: TGCAGTGCTAGACATAGTGTAAGGGAGCAGTACTTC.

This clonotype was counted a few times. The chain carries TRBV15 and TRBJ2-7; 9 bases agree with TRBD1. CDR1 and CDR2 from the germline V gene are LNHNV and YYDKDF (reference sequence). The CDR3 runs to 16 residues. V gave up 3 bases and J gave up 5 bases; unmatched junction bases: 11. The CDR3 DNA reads TGTGCCACCAGCAGCCCAGGACAGGGGAAGGGAAACGAGCAGTACTTC. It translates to CATSSPGQGKGNEQYF.

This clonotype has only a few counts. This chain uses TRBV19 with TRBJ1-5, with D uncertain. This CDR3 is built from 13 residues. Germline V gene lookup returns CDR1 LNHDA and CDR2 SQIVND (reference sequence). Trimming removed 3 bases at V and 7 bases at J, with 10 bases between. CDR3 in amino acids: CASSISELQPQHF. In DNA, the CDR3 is TGTGCCAGTAGTATTTCAGAATTGCAGCCCCAGCATTTT.